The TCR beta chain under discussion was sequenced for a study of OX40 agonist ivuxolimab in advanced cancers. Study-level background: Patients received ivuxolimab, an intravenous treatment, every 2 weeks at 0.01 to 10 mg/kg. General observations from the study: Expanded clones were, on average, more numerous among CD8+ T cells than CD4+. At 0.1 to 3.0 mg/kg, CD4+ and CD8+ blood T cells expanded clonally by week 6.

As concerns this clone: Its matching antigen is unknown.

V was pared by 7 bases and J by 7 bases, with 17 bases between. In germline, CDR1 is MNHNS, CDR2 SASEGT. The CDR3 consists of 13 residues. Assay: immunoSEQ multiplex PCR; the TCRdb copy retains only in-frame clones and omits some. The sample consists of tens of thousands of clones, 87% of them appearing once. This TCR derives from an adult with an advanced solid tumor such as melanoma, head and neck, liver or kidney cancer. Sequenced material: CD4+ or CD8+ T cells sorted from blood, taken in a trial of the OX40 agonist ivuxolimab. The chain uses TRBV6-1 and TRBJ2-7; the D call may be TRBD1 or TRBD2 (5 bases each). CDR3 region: CASKQRDLQEQYF. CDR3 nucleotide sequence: TGTGCCAGCAAACAGAGGGACCTACAGGAGCAGTACTTC.